Listed below are T cell receptor beta chains from one sample, sequenced in a study of cytomegalovirus exposure and HLA in healthy donors. Method: immunoSEQ multiplex PCR; TCRdb's copy keeps in-frame clones and lacks some. The sample has 180,000 or so clones; over 80% are singletons. Source material: PBMCs. The source is a girl aged 10 to 17 in good health and CMV-seropositive. Each CDR3 is given with its conserved first and last residue. The order of the fields is clone size, V gene, J gene, D gene, CDR3 DNA, CDR3 protein. A D gene is named only where the DNA matches it firmly. Size is stated for part of the rows, as once, few or many counts, or as a class when the clone is expanded.

NA	TRBV29-1	TRBJ2-1	TRBD2	TGCAGCGTTGAGGGGACTAGCGAGTACAATGAGCAGTTCTTC	CSVEGTSEYNEQFF
NA	TRBV19	TRBJ1-1	NA	TGTGCCAGTAGCCAGTACATGAACACTGAAGCTTTCTTT	CASSQYMNTEAFF
NA	TRBV5-4	TRBJ2-3	NA	TGTGCCAGCAGACGAGGAGGGCCGGGCACAGATACGCAGTATTTT	CASRRGGPGTDTQYF
NA	TRBV6-6	TRBJ2-3	NA	TGTGCCAGCAGTGACCAACTACAGGGTCTGGGAACGCAGTATTTT	CASSDQLQGLGTQYF
NA	TRBV6-5	TRBJ2-7	NA	TGTGCCAGCGGGCGGACAGCTGACTACGAGCAGTACTTC	CASGRTADYEQYF
NA	TRBV28	TRBJ2-7	TRBD1	TGTGCCAGCAGTCCAGGGACAGATTACGAGCAGTACTTC	CASSPGTDYEQYF
NA	TRBV5-6	TRBJ2-7	NA	TGTGCCAGCAGCTTGGCACATATCTCCTACGAGCAGTACTTC	CASSLAHISYEQYF
NA	TRBV13	TRBJ2-5	NA	TGTGCCAGCAGCCGAGGAATCCAAGAGACCCAGTACTTC	CASSRGIQETQYF
once	TRBV7-2	TRBJ2-5	TRBD2	TGTGCCAGCAGCTTGGGACTAGCGAGTTTGGAGACCCAGTACTTC	CASSLGLASLETQYF
NA	TRBV27	TRBJ2-7	TRBD2	TGTGCCAGCAGTTTAATCGGGGGGAGCCCCTACGAGCAGTACTTC	CASSLIGGSPYEQYF
NA	TRBV4-3	TRBJ2-3	NA	TGCGCCAGCAGCCAATCTACTGGTTGGACGCAGTATTTT	CASSQSTGWTQYF
NA	TRBV7-2	TRBJ1-2	NA	TGTGCCAGCAGCTATACCCAGGGCAACTATGGCTACACCTTC	CASSYTQGNYGYTF
once	TRBV6-4	TRBJ2-2	TRBD2	TGTGCCAGCAGTGACAGGACTAGCGGATACACCGGGGAGCTGTTTTTT	CASSDRTSGYTGELFF
NA	TRBV6-8	TRBJ2-7	TRBD2	TGTGCCAGCAGTTACTCCGCTAGCGGCGCCTACGAGCAGTACTTC	CASSYSASGAYEQYF
few	TRBV18	TRBJ2-1	NA	TGTGCCAGCTCAAGAGGCGGAGGAAATGAGCAGTTCTTC	CASSRGGGNEQFF
NA	TRBV6-1	TRBJ2-5	TRBD2	TGTGCCAGCAGTGAAGGGGTTAGCGGGAGGTTTCGAGAGACCCAGTACTTC	CASSEGVSGRFRETQYF
NA	TRBV6-5	TRBJ1-3	NA	TGTGCCACCCAGGTGGGTCTGGCTGGAAACACCATATATTTT	CATQVGLAGNTIYF
NA	TRBV5-4	TRBJ2-3	NA	TGTGCCAGCAGCCCCCCTGGGAGAAGCACAGATACGCAGTATTTT	CASSPPGRSTDTQYF
NA	TRBV6-5	TRBJ1-2	TRBD1	TGTGCCAGCAGTTACAAGGGGGCGAGTAACTATGGCTACACCTTC	CASSYKGASNYGYTF
NA	TRBV25-1	TRBJ1-5	NA	TGTGCCAGCAGCACAGGTTATAGCAATCAGCCCCAGCATTTT	CASSTGYSNQPQHF
NA	TRBV10-3	TRBJ2-1	TRBD2	TGTGCCACCAACCCCCAGACTAGCGGGACAACTTACAATGAGCAGTTCTTC	CATNPQTSGTTYNEQFF
few	TRBV10-3	TRBJ1-1	NA	TGTGCCATCAGTGGTTCGGGGAACACTGAAGCTTTCTTT	CAISGSGNTEAFF
NA	TRBV2	TRBJ1-5	NA	TGTGCCAGCAGCGTGGGCCATTATTATAGCAATCAGCCCCAGCATTTT	CASSVGHYYSNQPQHF
NA	TRBV20-1	TRBJ1-1	TRBD1	TGCAGTGCTAGGGGACAGGCTTTCTTT	CSARGQAFF
NA	TRBV30	TRBJ2-2	NA	TGTGCCTGGAGTTACAGGGTTGACGGGGAGCTGTTTTTT	CAWSYRVDGELFF
NA	TRBV2	TRBJ2-7	NA	TGTGCCAGCAGTGAACGTTACGAGCAGTACTTC	CASSERYEQYF
NA	TRBV27	TRBJ2-1	NA	TGTGCCAGCAGTTCTTACGGGACACTGAGCTCCTACAATGAGCAGTTCTTC	CASSSYGTLSSYNEQFF